This TCR beta chain was sequenced in a study of OX40 agonist ivuxolimab in advanced cancers. Looking at the study overall: Ivuxolimab was a fully human IgG2 agonistic monoclonal antibody targeting the costimulatory receptor OX40 (CD134). Among the roughly 52 dose-escalation patients, some 20 had hepatocellular carcinoma, around 15 melanoma, 9 renal cell carcinoma and 9 head and neck cancer. Prior anti-PD-1, anti-PD-L1 or anti-CTLA-4 therapy was permitted, and checkpoint inhibitors had been received by approximately 39% of dose-escalation patients. Intravenous ivuxolimab was administered to patients every 2 weeks at six dose levels: 0.01, 0.1, 0.3, 1.5, 3 and 10 mg/kg. The paper covers the monotherapy dose-escalation part of the phase I ivuxolimab trial, which included N ≈ 52 patients. Partial responses occurred in three dose-escalation patients, of whom one had hepatocellular carcinoma and two had cutaneous melanoma. The point of sequencing TCRbeta in the periphery was to test whether ivuxolimab changed TCR sequence diversity and drove clonal T-cell expansion. In the dose-escalation cohort, around four fifths of patients were male, and the mean age was 60 years with a range of about 20 to 90.

Worth noting for this clone: Its antigen target is currently unknown. There are no base qualities to consult, and no much larger clone falls within one base.

General study outcomes and caveats: After ivuxolimab, expanded clones were on average more numerous among CD8+ T cells than among CD4+ T cells. The antigen specificity of the clonally expanded peripheral T cells was not determined. Clonal expansion of both CD4+ and CD8+ blood T cells was observed from baseline to week 6 at doses 0.1 to 3.0 mg/kg. Low levels of normalized T-cell clonal expansion were also seen in some patients who did not respond. In partial responders in the 0.1-3.0 mg/kg groups, normalized peripheral clonal expansion was found to be among the lowest, especially among CD8+ T cells.

Genomic DNA was extracted from sorted cells for sequencing of the TCRbeta CDR3 region. The immunoSEQ Assay was used for sequencing of TCRbeta CDR3 regions. Not all clones reach the TCRdb copy of this immuneACCESS table, which keeps in-frame sequences only. Checked studies attribute under half of the gap to unresolved V genes and leave the rest unexplained. Recorded for this sample are approximately 64,000 clones; around 83% of them occurred a single time. The ten biggest clones cover 0.7% of the sample. CDR1 is given as MNHNS and CDR2 as SASEGT, both from the germline V gene. Spanning cysteine to phenylalanine, the CDR3 consists of 13 amino acids. Of the read, only the CDR3 DNA is kept; its 39 bases are in frame from base 1. Cut back by 2 bases and 0 bases, the V and J ends lie 5 bases apart. Patients with a history of autoimmune disease or receiving systemic immunosuppression were excluded from the trial. Peripheral blood for TCR sequencing was collected from all dose cohorts at baseline, on cycle 4 day 1, and on cycle 7 day 1. Samples came from an open-label, multicenter, first-in-human phase I dose-escalation trial of ivuxolimab. Adults with locally advanced or metastatic melanoma, renal cell, hepatocellular, or head and neck squamous cell carcinoma were enrolled in the trial. Before TCR sequencing, CD4+ T cells and CD8+ T cells were sorted from peripheral blood as separate populations.

This clonotype was obtained from an adult with an advanced solid tumor such as melanoma, head and neck, liver or kidney cancer. The V and J genes are TRBV6-1 and TRBJ2-7, with no confident D gene call. Specimen: CD4+ or CD8+ T cells sorted from blood, collected in a trial of the OX40 agonist ivuxolimab. The sequenced DNA: TGTGCCAGCAGTGAATCGAGCTCCTACGAGCAGTACTTC. Its translation is CASSESSSYEQYF.